This record covers a single T cell receptor beta chain. What it binds is not known. J lost 5 bases, V lost 4 bases, and 8 bases had no gene match. CDR1 is SNHLY and CDR2 is FYNNEI in the germline V gene. The CDR3 totals 15 residues. The sample comes from a study of cytomegalovirus exposure and HLA in healthy donors. Across the study: The 95 to 150 validation repertoires were produced on the same platform as the roughly 660 repertoires of the first cohort. This was reported in a later analysis.

Study-wide points: Cytomegalovirus-associated TCR beta chains were listed, numbering 150 to 200.

Separate from the roughly 700-subject first cohort was the approximately 130-subject validation cohort, to which the donors belonged. Libraries were prepared by immunoSEQ multiplex PCR; TCRdb keeps only in-frame clonotypes and omits some of them. The repertoire consists of about 180,000 clones, with approximately 81% occurring once and the leading ten covering about 16%. This receptor was obtained from a man aged 18 to 30 in good health and CMV-seropositive. The rearrangement links TRBV2 to TRBJ2-3; 8 positions match TRBD2. The sequenced sample was PBMCs. The CDR3 loop is CASSGAGLGGDTQYF. CDR3 sequence (DNA): TGTGCCAGCAGTGGGGCGGGACTAGGTGGAGATACGCAGTATTTT.